A selection of T cell receptor beta chains follows, all from one sample in a study of CD8 T cells in ankylosing spondylitis. One entry per CDR3 protein results from TCRdb running MiXCR on the 5' RACE reads. The sample includes around 340,000 distinct CDR3 sequences, 20% to 25% of them seen just once. The specimen was blood, either unsorted or a sorted T cell fraction (not recorded which). Receptors were obtained from a male donor with ankylosing spondylitis or in good health (not recorded which). Both conserved end residues are part of each CDR3. D genes are given only for firm matches. Size values are once, few and many counts, or a class for expanded clones, and some rows have none.

V	D	J	size	DNA	CDR3
TRBV12-3/TRBV12-4	-	TRBJ2-3	-	TGTGCCAGCAGTCATCAGGGATTAGATACGCAGTATTTT	CASSHQGLDTQYF
TRBV21-1	-	TRBJ2-1	-	TGTGCCAGCGAGAAGGGGGGGAGAGGTTATGAGCAGTTCTTC	CASEKGGRGYEQFF
TRBV4-2	-	TRBJ2-3	few	TGTGCCAGCAGCCAAGATCTCTCGAATACGCAGTATTTT	CASSQDLSNTQYF
TRBV7-8	-	TRBJ2-7	-	TGTGCCAGCAGCTTAGCGCGCCAGGCTGAAGTAAACAGAACCTACGAGCAGTACTTC	CASSLARQAEVNRTYEQYF
TRBV10-2	-	TRBJ2-5	few	TGCGCCAGCAGTGATACGACTAGTCACGAGACCCAGTACTTC	CASSDTTSHETQYF
TRBV5-1	-	TRBJ1-2	-	TGCGCCAGCAGCTTGGACAGGGTCGGAGTTAACTATGGCTACACCTTC	CASSLDRVGVNYGYTF
TRBV29-1	TRBD2	TRBJ2-1	-	TGCAGCGTTGAACTCCGGACTAGCGGGGCCCGGGGCAATGAGCAGTTCTTC	CSVELRTSGARGNEQFF
TRBV7-9	TRBD2	TRBJ2-3	few	TGTGCCAGCAGCCCAGTAGCGGGGGGGGCAGATACGCAGTATTTT	CASSPVAGGADTQYF
TRBV6-1	-	TRBJ2-5	-	TGTGCCAGCACCCGAACCCCCCAGGGGGAGACCCAGTACTTC	CASTRTPQGETQYF
TRBV20-1	-	TRBJ2-2	few	TGCAGTGCTAGGGGGCCGTACACCGGGGAGCTGTTTTTT	CSARGPYTGELFF
TRBV3-1	-	TRBJ2-7	-	TGTGCCAGCAGCCAAGGGATAGTTGGTGGGTACGAGCAGTACTTC	CASSQGIVGGYEQYF
TRBV12-3/TRBV12-4	-	TRBJ2-1	few	TGTGCCAGCAACCGACGCGTTGACAATGAGCAGTTCTTC	CASNRRVDNEQFF
TRBV28	-	TRBJ1-6	-	TGTGCCAGCAGTTTGAATTGGGACGGGACGGGTTCACCCCTCCACTTT	CASSLNWDGTGSPLHF
TRBV6-6	-	TRBJ1-6	few	TGTGCCAGCAGTTACGCCGATAATTCACCCCTCCACTTT	CASSYADNSPLHF
TRBV4-1	-	TRBJ2-7	-	TGCGCCAGCAGCCAAGAAATAGGCGGGGCCTACGAGCAGTACTTC	CASSQEIGGAYEQYF
TRBV13	-	TRBJ2-1	few	TGTGCCAGCAGCTCCCGGGGGGGTGCCAGGGGGAATGAGCAGTTCTTC	CASSSRGGARGNEQFF
TRBV11-2	TRBD2	TRBJ2-1	few	TGTGCCAGCAGCTTAGATCCAGCGGGGGTCCCTCCCCACAATGAGCAGTTCTTC	CASSLDPAGVPPHNEQFF
TRBV6-7	-	TRBJ1-2	-	TGTGCCAGCAGGCCGACAGGATCCCCTGGCTACACTTTC	CASRPTGSPGYTF
TRBV12-3/TRBV12-4	-	TRBJ1-5	few	TGTGCCAGCAGTTTCTCATTGACAGACAATCAGCCCCAGCATTTT	CASSFSLTDNQPQHF
TRBV29-1	-	TRBJ2-1	few	TGCAGCGTTCTCGGTACCTACAATGAGCAGTTCTTC	CSVLGTYNEQFF
TRBV12-3/TRBV12-4	-	TRBJ1-5	many	TGTGCCAGCAGTAGCAGTCAGCCCCAGCATTTT	CASSSSQPQHF
TRBV20-1	TRBD1	TRBJ2-7	few	TGCAGTGCCCGGGAAGGGGGCCCTCAGTACGAGCAGTACTTC	CSAREGGPQYEQYF
TRBV7-8	-	TRBJ2-2	-	TGTGCTTCCGGGCCCCACAGCTCCAACACCGGGGAGCTGTTTTTT	CASGPHSSNTGELFF
TRBV12-3/TRBV12-4	-	TRBJ1-1	few	TGTGCCAGCAGTCCAGGCACGGAGAACACTGAAGCTTTCTTT	CASSPGTENTEAFF
TRBV7-9	TRBD1	TRBJ2-2	few	TGTGCCAGCAGCCCGGCGGACAGGGGGAGCACCGGGGAGCTGTTTTTT	CASSPADRGSTGELFF
TRBV3-1	-	TRBJ1-1	-	TGTGCCAGCAGCCAAGGTTTGGCAGCAGACACTGAAGCTTTCTTT	CASSQGLAADTEAFF
TRBV20-1	TRBD2	TRBJ2-3	few	TGCAGTGCCACCGTAGCGGGGGGGAGCACAGATACGCAGTATTTT	CSATVAGGSTDTQYF
TRBV28	TRBD2	TRBJ2-3	-	TGTGCCAGCAGTTTACGGGTAGCGGGAGATACGCAGTATTTT	CASSLRVAGDTQYF
TRBV29-1	-	TRBJ2-5	many	TGCAGCGTTGTTGGGGGTATCGAGACCCAGTACTTC	CSVVGGIETQYF
TRBV18	TRBD2	TRBJ2-1	-	TGTGCCAGCTCACCAAATACCCCACTAGCGGTAAACTCCTACAATGAGCAGTTCTTC	CASSPNTPLAVNSYNEQFF
TRBV27	TRBD2	TRBJ2-7	-	TGTGCCAGCAGTCTACTAGCGCAGAGCTCCTACGAGCAGTACTTC	CASSLLAQSSYEQYF
TRBV15	TRBD1	TRBJ2-2	few	TGTGCCACGGGACAGGAGAACACCGGGGAGCTGTTTTTT	CATGQENTGELFF
TRBV15	TRBD1	TRBJ1-1	few	TGTGCCACCAGCGACAGGGTGAACACTGAAGCTTTCTTT	CATSDRVNTEAFF
TRBV27	TRBD1	TRBJ2-3	-	TGTGCCAGCAGGCCACCCACAGGGGGCAGACGCACAGATACGCAGTATTTT	CASRPPTGGRRTDTQYF
TRBV6-5	-	TRBJ2-7	few	TGTGCCAGCAGTCCCGGGACCCTGTCCGAGTACTTC	CASSPGTLSEYF
TRBV10-2	TRBD1	TRBJ2-2	-	TGCGCCAGCAGTGAGACAGGGGAGACCGGGGAGCTGTTTTTT	CASSETGETGELFF
TRBV12-3/TRBV12-4	-	TRBJ2-2	many	TGTGCCAGCAGCTGGGGGAACACCGGGGAGCTGTTTTTT	CASSWGNTGELFF
TRBV11-2	-	TRBJ2-5	few	TGTGCCAGCAGCGGCCTCTCAGAGACCCAGTACTTC	CASSGLSETQYF
TRBV4-2	TRBD2	TRBJ2-5	few	TGTGCCAGCAGCCAAGGGGCACTAGCGGCCGAGACCCAGTACTTC	CASSQGALAAETQYF
TRBV4-1	-	TRBJ1-6	-	TGCGCCAGCAGCCAAGGCTACCCAGCTGGTTCACCCCTCCACTTT	CASSQGYPAGSPLHF
TRBV4-1	-	TRBJ1-5	few	TGCGCCAGCGGGCAGGGGAGAGGGAATCAGCCCCAGCATTTT	CASGQGRGNQPQHF
TRBV12-3/TRBV12-4	-	TRBJ2-1	-	TGTGCCAGCACCCTGGGGACAACCTCCTACAATGAGCAGTTCTTC	CASTLGTTSYNEQFF
TRBV10-3	TRBD1	TRBJ2-2	-	TGTGCCATCAGTGACGACAGGGACCTCACCGGGGAGCTGTTTTTT	CAISDDRDLTGELFF
TRBV12-3/TRBV12-4	TRBD2	TRBJ2-7	-	TGTGCCAGCAGCTCTACGGGGGGGGCTATTTACGAGCAGTACTTC	CASSSTGGAIYEQYF
TRBV7-9	TRBD2	TRBJ2-5	-	TGTGCCAGCAGCAAACTAGCGGGGGGCCACCAAGAGACCCAGTACTTC	CASSKLAGGHQETQYF
TRBV20-1	-	TRBJ2-7	few	TGCAGTGCTAGAGCGGGCGAGCGGATCTACGAGCAGTACTTC	CSARAGERIYEQYF
TRBV18	-	TRBJ1-4	-	TGTGCCAGCTCACCACGGGGGCCCGATGAAAAACTGTTTTTT	CASSPRGPDEKLFF
TRBV7-8	TRBD2	TRBJ2-3	-	TGTGCCAGCTCTCGGCTAGCGGGAGGATCGGATACGCAGTATTTT	CASSRLAGGSDTQYF
TRBV4-1	-	TRBJ2-7	-	TGCGCCAGCAGCCCGCCGAACACAAAGGAGCAGTACTTC	CASSPPNTKEQYF